The sequence of this T cell receptor (beta chain) was determined in a study of T cell responses to AZD1222 COVID-19 vaccine. Repertoires were generated with immunoSEQ multiplex PCR, while TCRdb's copy carries only in-frame clones and drops some. Among about 270,000 clones listed, 90% to 95% were seen once. CDR1 and CDR2 from the germline V gene are MNHEY and SVGEGT. Deletions cut 4 bases from V and 4 bases from J, with 13 bases between. There are 14 residues in the CDR3. This sequence originates from an adult who received the AZD1222 COVID-19 vaccine. Here the sequenced sample was peripheral blood, taken 28 days after the second AZD1222 dose. V is TRBV6-2 or TRBV6-3 and J is TRBJ1-2; no clear D. The CDR3 DNA reads TGTGCCAGCAGTTCGAAGAGAGTTGGCTATGGCTACACCTTC. Its translation is CASSSKRVGYGYTF.